These 32 T cell receptor beta chains were all obtained from the same sample, sequenced in a study of regulatory T cells in long-lasting Graves disease. Described time point: newly diagnosed GD, antithyroid drugs for less than 3 months. The TCR library was prepared using RNA isolated from PBMCs. The TCR beta library used iRepertoire HTBI primers with Arm-PCR amplification of CDR3. TCRdb re-derived calls from the multiplex PCR reads in MiXCR, one entry per CDR3 protein. The sample gives about 220,000 distinct CDR3 sequences, roughly a fifth of which show up once; over 9.5% is in the top ten. This sample was shared with a second study, whose subject was T cells in Graves' hyperthyroidism and ophthalmopathy.

The material was peripheral blood mononuclear cells (PBMCs), obtained at new diagnosis, from a patient treated with antithyroid drugs. Receptors were obtained from a woman under 40 with Graves disease.

The chain uses TRBV6-1 and TRBJ2-7; 10 bases match TRBD2. The CDR3 is made up of 18 amino acids. Germline-derived CDR1 and CDR2 are MNHNS and SASEGT. V dropped 3 bases and J dropped 0; count of bases not matched to a gene: 11. CDR3 nucleotides: TGTGCCAGCAGTGACCTGCGGACTAGCGGTAGGCCCTCCTACGAGCAGTACTTC. Protein: CASSDLRTSGRPSYEQYF.

This clonotype was observed once. CDR3 loop: CASSLHYRAGAGANVLTF. Here the CDR3 DNA reads TGTGCCAGCAGTTTACATTATCGGGCAGGGGCTGGGGCCAACGTCCTGACTTTC. This chain links TRBV27 with TRBJ2-6, with D maybe TRBD1 (6 bases). Looked up from germline, CDR1 is MNHEY and CDR2 is SMNVEV (reference sequence). The germline V and J ends were trimmed by 2 bases and 2 bases, with 16 bases remaining between them. This CDR3 has 18 residues.

This clonotype was seen ten or more times. The chain uses TRBV9 and TRBJ1-6; perhaps TRBD1 as D (5 bases). V lost 4 bases and J 0 bases, leaving 17 bases between the germline ends. Germline V lookup: CDR1 SGDLS, CDR2 YYNGEE. The CDR3 has 18 amino acids. The CDR3 DNA sequence: TGTGCCAGCAGCCCAAGCGCAGGGATGAGCTCCTATAATTCACCCCTCCACTTT. Protein: CASSPSAGMSSYNSPLHF.

This clonotype has at least ten counts. This chain connects TRBV19 to TRBJ1-5, with 8 bases lining up with TRBD1. CDR1 LNHDA and CDR2 SQIVND come from the germline V gene (reference sequence). J lost 4 bases, V lost 4 bases, and 9 bases had no gene match. The CDR3 covers 16 residues. Here the CDR3 reads CASSNTGTGKNQPQHF. The CDR3 nucleotides are TGTGCCAGTAGTAACACCGGGACAGGAAAAAATCAGCCCCAGCATTTT. The variable domain in full, completed from reference TRBV19 and TRBJ1-5, reads DGGITQSPKYLFRKEGQNVTLSCEQNLNHDAMYWYRQDPGQGLRLIYYSQIVNDFQKGDIAEGYSVSREKKESFPLTVTSAQKNPTAFYLCASSNTGTGKNQPQHFGDGTRLSIL.

This clonotype was recorded at least ten times. V gene TRBV7-8 combines with J gene TRBJ1-6, with 9 bases identical to TRBD1. Germline loops: CDR1 SGHVS, CDR2 FQNEAQ. Trimming removed 5 bases from V and 6 bases from J; junction bases left unmatched: 11. CDR3 length: 17 amino acids. DNA of the CDR3: TGTGCCAGCAGCCCCAGTCCGACAGGGGGAGGTAATTCACCCCTCCACTTT. Protein sequence: CASSPSPTGGGNSPLHF.

This clonotype was counted ten times or more. The rearrangement uses TRBV6-2 or TRBV6-3 and TRBJ2-7; D possibly corresponds to TRBD2 (5 bases). CDR1 is MNHEY, CDR2 SVGEGT, per germline. V lost 0 bases to trimming and J lost 0 bases, with 12 bases between them. The CDR3 extends over 16 amino acids. The CDR3 sequence is CASSYSVSGGSYEQYF. The CDR3 DNA is TGTGCCAGCAGTTACTCGGTCAGCGGCGGCTCCTACGAGCAGTACTTC.

This clonotype was seen a few times. CDR3 region: CASKAGLGAFF. Here the CDR3 DNA reads TGTGCCAGTAAAGCAGGGTTGGGCGCTTTCTTT. The J gene is TRBJ1-1, the V gene TRBV19; tentative D call: TRBD1 (5 bases). V gave up 7 bases and J gave up 11 bases, with 14 bases separating them. The CDR3 sequence is 11 residues long. Looked up from germline, CDR1 is LNHDA and CDR2 is SQIVND (reference sequence).

This clonotype came up many times. The junction shows a germline mismatch at one end, possibly a read error. This chain connects TRBV7-7 to TRBJ2-3; D remains unclear. Germline V gives CDR1 SSHAT, CDR2 FNYEAQ (reference sequence). The CDR3 has 13 amino acids. The CDR3 DNA reads as TGTGCTAGCAGCTTAGGCGACTTGGATACGCAGTATTTT. This encodes CASSLGDLDTQYF. Complete variable domain (other parts from reference TRBV7-7 and TRBJ2-3): GAGVSQSPRYKVTKRGQDVTLRCDPISSHATLYWYQQALGQGPEFLTYFNYEAQPDKSGLPSDRFSAERPEGSISTLTIQRTEQRDSAMYRCASSLGDLDTQYFGPGTRLTVL.

This chain connects TRBV7-9 to TRBJ2-5; 11 positions agree with TRBD1. The CDR3 is made up of 15 amino acids. From germline, CDR1 is SEHNR and CDR2 FQNEAQ (reference sequence). The V gene end was trimmed by 4 bases and the J gene end by 5 bases; junction bases not matched to a gene: 6. CDR3 in amino acids: CASSYRTGGRETQYF. CDR3 DNA sequence: TGTGCCAGCAGCTACAGGACAGGGGGCAGGGAGACCCAGTACTTC.

This clonotype came up many times. This CDR3 reads CASSLRKRTRGNTGELFF. The CDR3 nucleotides read TGTGCCAGCAGCCTCCGGAAAAGGACGCGGGGGAACACCGGGGAGCTGTTTTTT. The gene calls are TRBV28 and TRBJ2-2, with D perhaps TRBD2 (6 bases). Trimming shortened V by 6 bases and J by 1 base, and 21 bases separated the two germline ends. The V gene's germline CDR1 is MDHEN and CDR2 SYDVKM. The CDR3 runs 18 residues.

At least ten counts were recorded for this clonotype. The genes are TRBV6-2 or TRBV6-3 and TRBJ2-1; 9 positions match TRBD2. Germline assignment: CDR1 MNHEY and CDR2 SVGEGT. After removal of 10 bases from V and 2 bases from J, the junction contained 9 bases not matched to a gene. The CDR3 loop spans 15 amino acids. The CDR3 here is CATTRAGGPYNEQFF. The CDR3 DNA follows: TGTGCCACCACCCGCGCGGGAGGGCCCTACAATGAGCAGTTCTTC.

There are many counts of this clonotype. This chain links TRBV20-1 with TRBJ1-1, with no clear D. Trimming stripped 2 bases from V and 1 base from J, with 11 bases between. CDR1 is DFQATT and CDR2 is SNEGSKA in the germline V gene (reference sequence). The CDR3 is made up of 14 amino acids. CDR3 loop: CSARRIAGNTEAFF. Written as DNA, the CDR3 is TGCAGTGCTAGACGAATCGCGGGGAACACTGAAGCTTTCTTT.

This clonotype was observed at least ten times. This chain uses TRBV30 with TRBJ1-2, with D maybe TRBD1 (5 bases). This CDR3 region has 13 residues. Germline lookup yields CDR1 GTSNPN and CDR2 SVGIG (reference sequence). The germline V and J ends were trimmed by 0 bases and 7 bases, with 12 bases remaining between them. CDR3 sequence (DNA): TGTGCCTGGAGTGTACCAGGGTTCTCTGGCTACACCTTC. This encodes CAWSVPGFSGYTF.

A word on this clonotype: Relative to the germline gene, one junction end is altered; a read error may explain this. The chain uses TRBV18 and TRBJ2-5, with TRBD1 as a possible D gene (6 bases). There are 13 residues in the CDR3. Germline CDR1 is KGHSH and CDR2 is LQKENI. The CDR3 here is CASSSPGQETQYF. CDR3 coding DNA: TGTGCCAGCTCATCACCCGGACAGGAGACCCAGTACTTC.

This chain uses TRBV29-1 with TRBJ2-2; unclear D gene. Germline V gene sequence: CDR1 SQVTM, CDR2 ANQGSEA. This CDR3 is 11 amino acids long. Trimming took off 4 bases at V and 4 bases at J, with 4 bases between the two ends. CDR3 nucleotides: TGCAGCGTTGTGGGCACCGGGGAGCTGTTTTTT. Amino acid sequence: CSVVGTGELFF.

This clonotype was seen only a few times. The chain carries TRBV19 and TRBJ2-4; 7 bases are shared with TRBD1. V shed 5 bases, J shed 14 bases, and the junction held 9 bases outside the gene matches. Germline CDR1 and CDR2: LNHDA and SQIVND (reference sequence). This CDR3 contains 12 residues. The CDR3 DNA follows: TGTGCCAGTAGTCCCAGGACAGGTTTAAAGTACTTC. This sequence encodes CASSPRTGLKYF.

This clonotype was seen repeatedly, ten times or more. The chain recombines TRBV20-1 with TRBJ1-6, with D maybe TRBD1 (5 bases). V lost 3 bases and J 2 bases, leaving 8 bases between the germline ends. The CDR3 spans 14 residues. The germline V gene encodes CDR1 DFQATT and CDR2 SNEGSKA (reference sequence). Here the CDR3 DNA reads TGCAGTGCTAGGCGGGACGCCTATAATTCACCCCTCCACTTT. It translates to CSARRDAYNSPLHF.

This clonotype came up many times. V is TRBV3-1 and J is TRBJ2-3; the D gene is possibly TRBD1 (6 bases). CDR1 is LGHDT and CDR2 is YNNKEL in the germline V gene (reference sequence). Trimming shortened V by 3 bases and J by 4 bases, and 20 bases separated the two germline ends. This CDR3 region has 17 residues. The CDR3 reads CASSHFGITGFSDTQYF. The CDR3 DNA follows: TGTGCCAGCAGCCACTTTGGTATTACAGGGTTTTCAGATACGCAGTATTTT.

This clonotype was found many times. The chain recombines TRBV7-9 with TRBJ2-7; no clear D. V lost 0 bases to trimming and J lost 6 bases, with 6 bases between them. Per the germline V gene, CDR1 is SEHNR and CDR2 is FQNEAQ (reference sequence). The CDR3 sequence is 12 residues long. The CDR3 DNA reads TGTGCCAGCAGCTTAGCATCCGGCGAGCAGTACTTC. Its translation: CASSLASGEQYF.

This clonotype was found many times. The V and J genes are TRBV20-1 and TRBJ1-5, with D possibly matching TRBD1 (6 bases). V was pared by 6 bases and J by 4 bases, with 19 bases between. This CDR3 has 15 residues. CDR1 is DFQATT and CDR2 is SNEGSKA in the germline V gene (reference sequence). CDR3 nucleotides: TGCAGTGCCAAGATCCCGGGGGGCGGGAATCAGCCCCAGCATTTT. Amino acid sequence: CSAKIPGGGNQPQHF.

The chain links TRBV2 to TRBJ1-6, with TRBD1 identical over 7 bases. Germline V gene sequence: CDR1 SNHLY, CDR2 FYNNEI. There are 15 residues in the CDR3. The V gene end was trimmed by 5 bases and the J gene end by 6 bases; junction bases not matched to a gene: 7. The CDR3 loop is CASSTTGVFNSPLHF. In nucleotides, the CDR3 is TGTGCCAGCAGTACAACAGGGGTCTTTAATTCACCCCTCCACTTT.

This clonotype was counted ten times or more. This chain connects TRBV11-3 to TRBJ1-1, with a weak D call TRBD1 (6 bases). CDR3 size: 14 residues. Between the trimmed V and J ends, which lost 6 bases and 8 bases, there was a span of 19 bases. Germline V gene data show CDR1 as SGHNT and CDR2 as YENEEA. The CDR3 loop reads CASSQPPRGGEAFF. Here the CDR3 DNA reads TGTGCCAGCAGTCAACCCCCCAGGGGCGGCGAAGCTTTCTTT.

On this clonotype itself: A far bigger clonotype differs at one base, so this is likely a read error. The chain uses TRBV11-2 and TRBJ1-4, with no clear D. The CDR3 consists of 12 residues. CDR1 is SGHAT and CDR2 is FQNNGV in the germline V gene. The CDR3 spells CASSSTLGGPVF. CDR3 in DNA: TGTGCCAGCAGCTCTACCCTCGGAGGCCCGGTTTTT.

Ten or more counts support this clonotype. An end of the junction differs from the germline gene, which may be a read error. The V and J genes are TRBV7-2 and TRBJ1-5; the D is unclear. This CDR3 spans 15 amino acids. Germline CDR1 and CDR2: SGHTA and FQGNSA. The CDR3 region is CANSSQSGSNQPQHF. The CDR3 nucleotides are TGTGCCAACAGCTCACAGTCCGGTAGCAATCAGCCCCAGCATTTT. Variable domain in full (rest from reference TRBV7-2 and TRBJ1-5): GAGVSQSPSNKVTEKGKDVELRCDPISGHTALYWYRQSLGQGLEFLIYFQGNSAPDKSGLPSDRFSAERTGGSVSTLTIQRTQQEDSAVYLCANSSQSGSNQPQHFGDGTRLSIL.

This clonotype was observed many times. The chain employs TRBV20-1 and TRBJ2-5; 10 positions agree with TRBD2. CDR1 is DFQATT, CDR2 SNEGSKA, per germline (reference sequence). This CDR3 has 18 residues. Trimming at V came to 2 bases and at J to 4 bases, leaving 16 bases not matched to a gene. The DNA for the CDR3 is TGCAGTGCTAGACCCCGTGGGAGCGGGGGGGCGGGATTAGAGACCCAGTACTTC. Amino acid sequence: CSARPRGSGGAGLETQYF.

The chain has TRBV14 and TRBJ2-4; D call uncertain. There are 12 residues in the CDR3. Germline lookup yields CDR1 SGHDN and CDR2 FVKESK. V lost 4 bases and J 15 bases, leaving 16 bases between the germline ends. The DNA of the CDR3 is TGTGCCAGCAGCCTCCAGGTTTCCAGGTTGTACTTC. Protein sequence: CASSLQVSRLYF. Full variable domain (missing parts from reference TRBV14 and TRBJ2-4): EAGVTQFPSHSVIEKGQTVTLRCDPISGHDNLYWYRRVMGKEIKFLLHFVKESKQDESGMPNNRFLAERTGGTYSTLKVQPAELEDSGVYFCASSLQVSRLYFGAGTRLSVL.

This clonotype was observed at least ten times. V gene TRBV6-1 combines with J gene TRBJ1-6; D gene ambiguous. The CDR3 consists of 11 residues. The V and J ends lost 3 bases and 6 bases respectively, with 0 bases between them. The germline gives CDR1 MNHNS, CDR2 SASEGT. The CDR3 protein is CASSDNSPLHF. CDR3 DNA sequence: TGTGCCAGCAGTGATAATTCACCCCTCCACTTT.

This clonotype was seen ten or more times. The V gene is TRBV2, the J gene TRBJ1-1; possible D gene TRBD1, 5 bases. Trimming cost V 6 bases and J 7 bases, with 15 bases left between them. This CDR3 region has 13 residues. From germline, CDR1 is SNHLY and CDR2 FYNNEI. CDR3 sequence: CASRNTREGEAFF. CDR3 nucleotides: TGTGCCAGCAGAAATACCAGGGAGGGTGAAGCTTTCTTT.

This clonotype showed up many times. The chain uses TRBV29-1 and TRBJ1-1, with D possibly being TRBD1 (5 bases). The V end was cut by 5 bases, the J end by 1 base, with 8 bases between. The V gene's germline CDR1 is SQVTM and CDR2 ANQGSEA. CDR3 length: 12 residues. The CDR3 sequence: CSVLDRNTEAFF. The CDR3 region has the DNA TGCAGCGTTTTAGACAGGAACACTGAAGCTTTCTTT.

In its sample, this clonotype was seen many times. The chain is built from TRBV6-1 and TRBJ1-6, with TRBD1 identical over 7 bases. The CDR3 runs to 16 residues. J lost 7 bases, V lost 6 bases, and 12 bases had no gene match. The germline V gene has CDR1 MNHNS and CDR2 SASEGT. CDR3 sequence reads: CASSVQPGTANSPLHF. The CDR3 DNA sequence: TGTGCCAGCAGCGTCCAACCCGGGACAGCCAATTCACCCCTCCACTTT.

The chain combines TRBV7-9 with TRBJ2-5; TRBD2 agrees at 13 bases. From germline, CDR1 is SEHNR and CDR2 FQNEAQ (reference sequence). J gave up 5 bases and V 5 bases, and 14 bases lay outside the gene matches. The CDR3 has 18 amino acids. The CDR3 is CASSPGLAGVKVLETQYF. The CDR3 DNA reads TGTGCCAGCAGCCCCGGACTAGCGGGGGTTAAAGTATTGGAGACCCAGTACTTC.

The J gene is TRBJ2-3, the V gene TRBV25-1; 10 bases map to TRBD1. This CDR3 has 18 amino acids. Trimming removed 4 bases from V and 3 bases from J; junction bases left unmatched: 13. The germline V gene encodes CDR1 MGHDK and CDR2 SYGVNS. The CDR3 sequence is CASSGQIKDRGWTDTQYF. CDR3 coding DNA: TGTGCCAGCAGTGGTCAAATTAAGGACAGGGGGTGGACAGATACGCAGTATTTT.